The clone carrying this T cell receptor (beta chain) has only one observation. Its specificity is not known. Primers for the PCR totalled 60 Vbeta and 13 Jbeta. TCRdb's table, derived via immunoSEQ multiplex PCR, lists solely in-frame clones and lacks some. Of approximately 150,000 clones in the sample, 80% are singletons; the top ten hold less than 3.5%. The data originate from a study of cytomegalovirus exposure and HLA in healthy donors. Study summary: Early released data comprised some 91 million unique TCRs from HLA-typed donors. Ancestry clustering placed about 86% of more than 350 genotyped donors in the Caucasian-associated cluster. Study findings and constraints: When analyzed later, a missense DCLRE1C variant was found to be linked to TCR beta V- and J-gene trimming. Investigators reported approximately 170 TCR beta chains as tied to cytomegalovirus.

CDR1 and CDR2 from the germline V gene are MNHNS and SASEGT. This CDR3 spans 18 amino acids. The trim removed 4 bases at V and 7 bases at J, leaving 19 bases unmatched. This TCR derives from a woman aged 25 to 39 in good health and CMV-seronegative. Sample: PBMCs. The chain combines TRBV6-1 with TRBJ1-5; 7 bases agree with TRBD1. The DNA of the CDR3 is TGTGCCAGCAGTGGAACGCCAATCGGGGACAGACAAAACCAGCCCCAGCATTTT. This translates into CASSGTPIGDRQNQPQHF.